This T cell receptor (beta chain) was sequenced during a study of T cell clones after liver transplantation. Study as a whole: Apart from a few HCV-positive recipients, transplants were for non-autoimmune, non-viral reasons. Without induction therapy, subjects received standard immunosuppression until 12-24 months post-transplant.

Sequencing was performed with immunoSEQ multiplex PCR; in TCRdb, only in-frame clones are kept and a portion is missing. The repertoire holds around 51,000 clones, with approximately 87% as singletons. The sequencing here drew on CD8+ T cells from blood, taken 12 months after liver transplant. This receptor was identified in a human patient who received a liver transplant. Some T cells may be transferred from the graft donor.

The CDR3, as DNA: TGTGCCACCCAAGGACAGGGCACTGAAGCTTTCTTT. It is translated as CATQGQGTEAFF. The rearrangement joins TRBV27 to TRBJ1-1, with 8 bases matching TRBD1. Looked up from germline, CDR1 is MNHEY and CDR2 is SMNVEV (reference sequence). V shed 10 bases, J shed 4 bases, and the junction held 5 bases outside the gene matches. This CDR3 contains 12 residues.